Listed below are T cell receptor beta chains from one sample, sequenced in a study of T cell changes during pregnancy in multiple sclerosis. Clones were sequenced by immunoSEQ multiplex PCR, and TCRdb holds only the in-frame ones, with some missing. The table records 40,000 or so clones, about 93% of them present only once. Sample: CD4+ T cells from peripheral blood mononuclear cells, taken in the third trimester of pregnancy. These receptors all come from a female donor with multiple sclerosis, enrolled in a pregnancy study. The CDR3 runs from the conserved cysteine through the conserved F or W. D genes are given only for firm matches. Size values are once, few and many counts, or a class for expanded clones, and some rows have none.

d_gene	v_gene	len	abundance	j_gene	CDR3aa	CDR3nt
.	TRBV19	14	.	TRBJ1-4	CASSIIFGNEKLFF	TGTGCCAGCAGTATTATCTTCGGTAATGAAAAACTGTTTTTT
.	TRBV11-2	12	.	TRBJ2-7	CASSQTDYEQYF	TGTGCCAGCAGCCAGACAGACTACGAGCAGTACTTC
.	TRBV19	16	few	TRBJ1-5	CASEHSQGRGNQPQHF	TGTGCCAGTGAGCACTCTCAGGGGCGAGGCAATCAGCCCCAGCATTTT
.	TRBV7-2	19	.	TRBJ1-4	CASSLYWVRGGPTNEKLFF	TGTGCCAGCAGCTTATATTGGGTTCGGGGGGGCCCGACTAATGAAAAACTGTTTTTT
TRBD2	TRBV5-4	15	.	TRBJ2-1	CASRSGTSGYNEQFF	TGTGCCAGCAGGTCCGGGACTAGCGGTTACAATGAGCAGTTCTTC
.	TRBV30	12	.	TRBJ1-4	CAWSQRFEKLFF	TGTGCCTGGAGTCAACGGTTCGAAAAACTGTTTTTT
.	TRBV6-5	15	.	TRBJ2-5	CASSPEELPQETQYF	TGTGCCAGCAGTCCCGAGGAGTTACCCCAAGAGACCCAGTACTTC
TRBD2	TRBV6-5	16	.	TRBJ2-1	CASSYVLAGSYNEQFF	TGTGCCAGCAGTTACGTCCTAGCGGGGTCCTACAATGAGCAGTTCTTC
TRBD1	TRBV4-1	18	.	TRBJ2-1	CASSQDKGLGQAYNEQFF	TGCGCCAGCAGCCAAGATAAGGGCCTCGGACAGGCGTACAATGAGCAGTTCTTC
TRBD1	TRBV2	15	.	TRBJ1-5	CASSQGADGNQPQHF	TGTGCCAGCAGCCAGGGGGCGGATGGCAATCAGCCCCAGCATTTT
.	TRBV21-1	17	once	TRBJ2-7	CASTQNQATFPPYEQYF	TGTGCCAGCACCCAAAACCAGGCAACTTTTCCCCCTTACGAGCAGTACTTC
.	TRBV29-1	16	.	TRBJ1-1	CSVDPTGRGTLTEAFF	TGCAGCGTTGACCCGACAGGTCGGGGAACTTTAACTGAAGCTTTCTTT
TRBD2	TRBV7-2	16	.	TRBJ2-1	CASSLSGGLTYNEQFF	TGTGCCAGCAGCCTTAGCGGGGGCCTAACCTACAATGAGCAGTTCTTC
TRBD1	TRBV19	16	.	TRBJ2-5	CASSHPTGQGAETQYF	TGTGCCAGTAGTCACCCCACTGGACAGGGGGCAGAGACCCAGTACTTC
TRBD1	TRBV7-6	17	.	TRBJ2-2	CASSSLYRGQNGGELFF	TGTGCCAGCAGCTCCCTATACAGGGGGCAGAATGGCGGGGAGCTGTTTTTT
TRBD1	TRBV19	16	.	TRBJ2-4	CASSPPGQGARNIQYF	TGTGCCAGTAGTCCACCGGGACAGGGGGCGAGAAACATTCAGTACTTC
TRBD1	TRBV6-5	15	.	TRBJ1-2	CASSQYDRGPYGYTF	TGTGCCAGCAGCCAGTATGACAGGGGACCATATGGCTACACCTTC
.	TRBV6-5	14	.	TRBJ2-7	CASSPRGSSYEQYF	TGTGCCAGCAGTCCCCGGGGGAGCTCCTACGAGCAGTACTTC
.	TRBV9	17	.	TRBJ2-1	CASSVGVSAVEDNEQFF	TGTGCCAGCAGCGTAGGTGTGTCGGCGGTCGAAGACAATGAGCAGTTCTTC
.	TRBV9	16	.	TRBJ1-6	CASSVEGTGYNSPLHF	TGTGCCAGCAGCGTAGAGGGTACAGGGTATAATTCACCCCTCCACTTT
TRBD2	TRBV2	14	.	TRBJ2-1	CAILIAGEVNEQFF	TGTGCCATCCTAATAGCGGGAGAGGTCAATGAGCAGTTCTTC
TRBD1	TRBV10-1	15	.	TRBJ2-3	CASSPGQGARDTQYF	TGCGCCAGCAGTCCGGGACAGGGGGCAAGGGATACGCAGTATTTT
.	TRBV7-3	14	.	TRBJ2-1	CASSLTKAAREQFF	TGTGCCAGCAGCTTAACAAAGGCCGCCAGGGAGCAGTTCTTC
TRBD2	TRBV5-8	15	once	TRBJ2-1	CASSFRAGAYNEQFF	TGTGCCAGCAGCTTTAGAGCGGGGGCCTACAATGAGCAGTTCTTC
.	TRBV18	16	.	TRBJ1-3	CASSPPIQGSGNTIYF	TGTGCCAGCTCACCACCGATACAGGGATCAGGAAACACCATATATTTT